This T cell receptor (beta chain) was captured in a study of blood T cell repertoires in COVID-19. The overall study: Sites across the United States, Italy and Spain contributed samples from acute and convalescent COVID-19.

Original processing methods: By means of reference gene primer amplification, nucleated cell counts were estimated. Assay: immunoSEQ multiplex PCR; the TCRdb copy retains only in-frame clones and omits some. V and J calls and clone size are given by that table; D and trimming were obtained from the DNA. The top ten clones hold roughly 12% of a sample with roughly 300,000 clones, about 86% of them seen once. V was pared by 3 bases and J by 1 base, with 4 bases of the junction left unmatched. In germline, CDR1 is MGHRA, CDR2 YSYEKL. CDR3 length equals 15 residues. The sequence was collected from a woman in her 30s with COVID-19, enrolled during active disease. Source material: peripheral blood. This chain joins TRBV4-1 and TRBJ2-7; 9 nucleotides align to TRBD1. DNA of the CDR3: TGCGCCAGCAGCCACCGGACAGGGGAGTCCTACGAGCAGTACTTC. This encodes CASSHRTGESYEQYF.